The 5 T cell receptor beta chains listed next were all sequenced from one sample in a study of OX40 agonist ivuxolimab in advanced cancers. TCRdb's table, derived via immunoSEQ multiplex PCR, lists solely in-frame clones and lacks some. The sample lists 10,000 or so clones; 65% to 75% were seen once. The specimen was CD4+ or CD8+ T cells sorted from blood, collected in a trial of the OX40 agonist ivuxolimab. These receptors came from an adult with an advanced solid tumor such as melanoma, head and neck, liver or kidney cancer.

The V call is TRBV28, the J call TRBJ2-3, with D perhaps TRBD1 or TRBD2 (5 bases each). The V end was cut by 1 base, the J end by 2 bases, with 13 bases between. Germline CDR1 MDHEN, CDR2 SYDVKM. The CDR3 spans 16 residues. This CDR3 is CASSLFGGFLTDTQYF. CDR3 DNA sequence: TGTGCCAGCAGTTTATTTGGGGGATTCCTCACAGATACGCAGTATTTT.

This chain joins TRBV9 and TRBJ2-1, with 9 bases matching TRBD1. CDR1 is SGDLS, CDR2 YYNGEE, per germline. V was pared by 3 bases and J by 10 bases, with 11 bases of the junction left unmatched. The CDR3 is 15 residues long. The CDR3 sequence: CASSAPGTGLSEQFF. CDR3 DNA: TGTGCCAGCAGCGCCCCCGGGACAGGGTTGTCGGAGCAGTTCTTC.

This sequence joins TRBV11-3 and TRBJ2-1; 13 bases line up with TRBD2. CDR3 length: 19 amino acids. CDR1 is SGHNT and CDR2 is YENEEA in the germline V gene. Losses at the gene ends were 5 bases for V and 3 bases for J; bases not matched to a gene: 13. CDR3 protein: CASSQVGTSGIVVYNEQFF. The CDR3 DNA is TGTGCCAGCAGCCAAGTGGGGACTAGCGGGATCGTGGTCTACAATGAGCAGTTCTTC.

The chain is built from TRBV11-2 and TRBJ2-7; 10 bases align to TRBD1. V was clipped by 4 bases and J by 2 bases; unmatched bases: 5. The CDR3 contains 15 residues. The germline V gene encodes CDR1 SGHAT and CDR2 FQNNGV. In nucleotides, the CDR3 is TGTGCCAGCAGCTCCGGGACAGGGGCTACCTACGAGCAGTACTTC. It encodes CASSSGTGATYEQYF. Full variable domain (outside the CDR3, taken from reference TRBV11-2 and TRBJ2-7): EAGVAQSPRYKIIEKRQSVAFWCNPISGHATLYWYQQILGQGPKLLIQFQNNGVVDDSQLPKDRFSAERLKGVDSTLKIQPAKLEDSAVYLCASSSGTGATYEQYFGPGTRLTVT.

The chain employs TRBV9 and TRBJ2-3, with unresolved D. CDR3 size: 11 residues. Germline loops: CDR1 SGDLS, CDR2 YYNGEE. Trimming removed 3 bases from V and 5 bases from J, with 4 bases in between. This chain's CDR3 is CASSARDTQYF. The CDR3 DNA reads TGTGCCAGCAGCGCCAGAGATACGCAGTATTTT.